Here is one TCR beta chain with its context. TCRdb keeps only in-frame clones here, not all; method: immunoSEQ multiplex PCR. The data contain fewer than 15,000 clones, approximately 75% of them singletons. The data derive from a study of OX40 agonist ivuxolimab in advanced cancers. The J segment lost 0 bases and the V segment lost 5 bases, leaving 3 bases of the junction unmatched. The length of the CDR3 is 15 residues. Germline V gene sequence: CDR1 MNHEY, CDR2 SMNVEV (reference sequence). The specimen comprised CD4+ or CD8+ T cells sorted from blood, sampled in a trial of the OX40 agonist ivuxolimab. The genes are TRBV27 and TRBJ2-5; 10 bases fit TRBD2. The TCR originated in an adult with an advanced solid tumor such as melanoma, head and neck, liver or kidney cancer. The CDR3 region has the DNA TGTGCCAGCAGTCCAGGACTAGCGGACCAAGAGACCCAGTACTTC. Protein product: CASSPGLADQETQYF.